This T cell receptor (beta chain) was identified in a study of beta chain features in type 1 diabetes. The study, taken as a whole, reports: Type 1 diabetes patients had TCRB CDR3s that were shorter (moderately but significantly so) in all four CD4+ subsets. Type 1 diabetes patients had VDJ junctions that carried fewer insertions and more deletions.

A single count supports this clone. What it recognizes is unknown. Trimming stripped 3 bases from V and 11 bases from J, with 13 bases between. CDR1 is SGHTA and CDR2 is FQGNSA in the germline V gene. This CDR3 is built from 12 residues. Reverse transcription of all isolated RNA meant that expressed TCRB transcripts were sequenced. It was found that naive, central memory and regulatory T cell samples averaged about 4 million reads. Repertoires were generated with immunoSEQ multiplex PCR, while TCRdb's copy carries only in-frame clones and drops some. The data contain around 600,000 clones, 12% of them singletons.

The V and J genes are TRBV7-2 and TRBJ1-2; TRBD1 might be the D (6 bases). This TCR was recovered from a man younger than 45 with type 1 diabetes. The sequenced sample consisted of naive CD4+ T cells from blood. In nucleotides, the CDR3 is TGTGCCAGCAGCTTCTCAGGGGAGGGGTACACCTTC. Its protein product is CASSFSGEGYTF.